A single sample is the source of the 6 T cell receptor beta chains below, sequenced in a study of identical twins. MiXCR, applied by TCRdb to the 5' RACE reads, yields one record per CDR3 protein. Of 150,000 or so distinct CDR3 sequences in the sample, roughly 3.2% were seen once. The specimen sequenced was memory T cells sorted from blood. The receptor source for this set is a man aged 18 to 30 in good health.

This clonotype has a handful of counts. The CDR3 sequence: CASTPRWPTTGELFF. The CDR3 region has the DNA TGTGCCAGCACCCCCCGGTGGCCGACCACCGGGGAGCTGTTTTTT. The chain employs TRBV11-2 and TRBJ2-2, with unresolved D. CDR3 size: 15 residues. V lost 7 bases and J 4 bases, leaving 16 bases between the germline ends. Germline V gene sequence: CDR1 SGHAT, CDR2 FQNNGV.

The table lists this clonotype with many counts. Given the absence of the conserved phenylalanine or tryptophan at the CDR3 end, a read error is likely. The V and J genes are TRBV6-5 and TRBJ2-7; no firm D call. The CDR3 covers 10 residues. CDR1 and CDR2 from the germline V gene are MNHEY and SVGAGI. Trimming removed 8 bases at V and 4 bases at J, with 6 bases between. The CDR3 spells CASGEYEQYS. CDR3 DNA: TGTGCCAGCGGTGAATACGAGCAGTACTCC.

The V gene is TRBV3-1, the J gene TRBJ1-5; D unclear. Trimming shortened V by 2 bases and J by 5 bases, and 7 bases separated the two germline ends. The CDR3 extends over 13 amino acids. Looked up from germline, CDR1 is LGHDT and CDR2 is YNNKEL (reference sequence). This CDR3 reads CASSQLGDQPQHF. CDR3 DNA: TGTGCCAGCAGCCAACTGGGAGATCAGCCCCAGCATTTT.

This clonotype occurred many times. The V call is TRBV3-1, the J call TRBJ2-5; D might be TRBD2 (6 bases). The germline V gene encodes CDR1 LGHDT and CDR2 YNNKEL (reference sequence). V was trimmed by 4 bases and J by 0 bases, leaving 12 bases between them. The CDR3 is 15 residues long. CDR3 region: CASSLAGRYQETQYF. The CDR3 DNA follows: TGTGCCAGCAGCCTGGCGGGGCGCTACCAAGAGACCCAGTACTTC.

There are many counts of this clonotype. The chain carries TRBV10-2 and TRBJ2-1; D is uncertain. Germline loops: CDR1 WSHSY, CDR2 SAAADI. The CDR3 is made up of 13 amino acids. Trimming pared 6 bases from V and 5 bases from J, leaving 11 bases between. Here the CDR3 reads CASRRAPHNEQFF. Written as DNA, the CDR3 is TGCGCCAGCAGGAGAGCTCCTCACAATGAGCAGTTCTTC.

This clonotype occurred many times. The CDR3 DNA sequence: TGTGCCAGCAGTGATATGTCCCCCCGCAGGGGTAATGGCTACACCTTC. Protein product: CASSDMSPRRGNGYTF. The gene calls are TRBV25-1 and TRBJ1-2, with D possibly being TRBD1 (6 bases). CDR3 length equals 16 residues. Trimming left V 3 bases short and J 6 bases short, with 20 bases between. Germline loops: CDR1 MGHDK, CDR2 SYGVNS.